The subject of this entry is one T cell receptor beta chain. V was cut by 6 bases and J by 3 bases, with 15 bases left in between. Germline V gives CDR1 SNHLY, CDR2 FYNNEI. The CDR3 covers 15 residues. Sequenced by immunoSEQ multiplex PCR; TCRdb stores in-frame clones only, minus some. The table includes tens of thousands of clones, about 89% detected once. The data belong to a study of T cell changes during pregnancy in multiple sclerosis. The sample in question was CD4+ T cells from peripheral blood mononuclear cells, obtained in the first trimester of pregnancy. This chain joins TRBV2 and TRBJ2-1, with a weak D call TRBD2 (5 bases). The receptor's source is a female donor with multiple sclerosis, enrolled in a pregnancy study. The CDR3 DNA sequence: TGTGCCAGCAGGGGGTCTAGCTTCGGCTACAATGAGCAGTTCTTC. The encoded protein is CASRGSSFGYNEQFF.